Included here is one T cell receptor (beta chain) sequence, with context. Its antigen is not identified. Reverse transcription of all isolated RNA meant that expressed TCRB transcripts were sequenced. This table comes from immunoSEQ multiplex PCR, and its TCRdb copy is limited to in-frame clones, with some not included. This table has about 230,000 clones, more than 15% appearing once. The entry originates in a study of beta chain features in type 1 diabetes. Study in general: All samples together contributed some 100,000,000 sorted cells for examination.

Whole-study results and caveats: In every one of the four CD4+ subsets, TCRB CDR3s were moderately but significantly shorter in Type 1 diabetes patients.

Sequences were obtained from naive CD4+ T cells from blood. This TCR was recovered from a man aged 25 to 40 with type 1 diabetes.

CDR3 sequence reads: CSVERRAVTEAFF. The CDR3 DNA reads TGCAGCGTTGAGCGCAGGGCGGTCACTGAAGCTTTCTTT. The rearrangement links TRBV29-1 to TRBJ1-1; TRBD1 might be the D (5 bases). The CDR3 sequence is 13 residues long. V was shortened by 3 bases and J by 4 bases, with 12 bases between the two germline ends. The germline CDR1 and CDR2 sequences are SQVTM and ANQGSEA.